This T cell receptor (beta chain) is drawn from a study of cytomegalovirus exposure and HLA in healthy donors. PCR was performed using 60 Vbeta and 13 Jbeta primers. Sequencing was performed with immunoSEQ multiplex PCR; in TCRdb, only in-frame clones are kept and a portion is missing. The sample consists of 200,000 or so clones, over 75% of them appearing once. This TCR came from a human donor in good health. The sequenced sample was PBMCs.

This chain's CDR3 is CASRTGGNQPQHF. As DNA, the CDR3 is TGTGCCAGCAGGACAGGGGGCAATCAGCCCCAGCATTTT. V is TRBV6-1 and J is TRBJ1-5; the match to TRBD1 covers 8 bases. Germline loops: CDR1 MNHNS, CDR2 SASEGT. The V gene end was trimmed by 6 bases and the J gene end by 2 bases; junction bases not matched to a gene: 0. CDR3 length: 13 residues.